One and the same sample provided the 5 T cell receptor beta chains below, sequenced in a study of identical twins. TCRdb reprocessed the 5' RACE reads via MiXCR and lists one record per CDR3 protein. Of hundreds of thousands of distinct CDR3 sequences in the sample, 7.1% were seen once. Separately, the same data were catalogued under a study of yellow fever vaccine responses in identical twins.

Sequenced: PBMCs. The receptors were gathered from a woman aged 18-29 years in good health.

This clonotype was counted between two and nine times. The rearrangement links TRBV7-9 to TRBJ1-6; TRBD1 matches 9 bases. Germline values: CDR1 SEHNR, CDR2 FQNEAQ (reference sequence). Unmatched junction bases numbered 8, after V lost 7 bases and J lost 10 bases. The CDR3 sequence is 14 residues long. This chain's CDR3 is CASTPQDRGSPLHF. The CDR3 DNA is TGTGCCAGCACCCCTCAGGACAGGGGCTCACCCCTCCACTTT.

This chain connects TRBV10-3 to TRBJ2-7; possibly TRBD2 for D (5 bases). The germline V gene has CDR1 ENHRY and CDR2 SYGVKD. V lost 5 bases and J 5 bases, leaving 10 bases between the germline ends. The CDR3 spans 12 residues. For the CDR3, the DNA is TGTGCCATCAGTCCTCGGGGAGACGAGCAGTACGTC. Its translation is CAISPRGDEQYV.

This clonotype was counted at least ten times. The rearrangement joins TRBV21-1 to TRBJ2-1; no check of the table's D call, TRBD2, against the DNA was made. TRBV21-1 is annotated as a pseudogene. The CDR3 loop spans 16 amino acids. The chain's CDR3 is CASSKEGLAANNEQFF. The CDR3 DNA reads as TGTGCCAGCAGCAAAGAAGGACTAGCGGCAAACAATGAGCAGTTCTTC.

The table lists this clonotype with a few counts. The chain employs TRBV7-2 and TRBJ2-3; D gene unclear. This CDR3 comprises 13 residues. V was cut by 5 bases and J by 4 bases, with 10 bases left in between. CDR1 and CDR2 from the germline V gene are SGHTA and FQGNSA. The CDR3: CASSPVWSDTQYF. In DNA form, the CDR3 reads TGTGCCAGCAGCCCTGTCTGGTCAGATACGCAGTATTTT.

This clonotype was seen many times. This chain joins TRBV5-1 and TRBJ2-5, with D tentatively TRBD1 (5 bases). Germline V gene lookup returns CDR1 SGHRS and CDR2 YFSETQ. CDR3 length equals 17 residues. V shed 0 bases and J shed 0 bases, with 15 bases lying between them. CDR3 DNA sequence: TGCGCCAGCAGCTTGGAAGGGGCAGGCCGGTACCAAGAGACCCAGTACTTC. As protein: CASSLEGAGRYQETQYF.